This T cell receptor beta chain was profiled in a study of T cells in Graves' hyperthyroidism and ophthalmopathy. Study-wide results and caveats: Model output signaled ophthalmopathy a median roughly 6.1 months ahead of onset.

Trimming removed 6 bases from V and 7 bases from J, with 18 bases in between. The CDR3 covers 15 residues. This clonotype was seen ten or more times. Its specificity is not known. Authors of the study amplified TCR beta CDR3 regions from RNA transcripts. The HTBI primer set drove a first-round RT-PCR of the TCR CDR3. Using its own MiXCR run on the multiplex PCR reads, TCRdb lists one record per CDR3 protein. The sample gives a few hundred thousand distinct CDR3 sequences, about a sixth of which show up once; less than 9.5% is in the top ten. The study excluded patients with uncontrolled infection, other autoimmune disease, pregnancy or lactation.

The gene calls are TRBV12-3 or TRBV12-4 and TRBJ1-4; D perhaps matches TRBD1 (5 bases). Sequencing input: blood. The receptor was isolated from a woman aged 25 to 39 with Graves' hyperthyroidism. Here the CDR3 DNA reads TGTGCCAGCAGGTACCGGGACTTTTCGGGTGAAAAACTGTTTTTT. It specifies CASRYRDFSGEKLFF.